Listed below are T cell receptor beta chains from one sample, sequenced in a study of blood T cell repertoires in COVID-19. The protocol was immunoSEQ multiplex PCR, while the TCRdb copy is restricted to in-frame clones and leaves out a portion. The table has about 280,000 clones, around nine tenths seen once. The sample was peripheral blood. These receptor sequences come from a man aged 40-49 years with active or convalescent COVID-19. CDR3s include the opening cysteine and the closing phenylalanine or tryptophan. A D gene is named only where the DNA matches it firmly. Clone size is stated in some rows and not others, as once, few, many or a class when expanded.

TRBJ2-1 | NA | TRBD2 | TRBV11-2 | CASSFSGSSYNEQFF | TGTGCCAGCAGCTTTAGCGGGAGCTCCTACAATGAGCAGTTCTTC
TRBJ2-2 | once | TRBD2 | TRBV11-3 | CASSLNGGATGELFF | TGTGCCAGCAGCTTAAACGGGGGGGCCACCGGGGAGCTGTTTTTT
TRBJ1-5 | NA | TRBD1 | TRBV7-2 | CASRAGTAYSNQPQHF | TGTGCCAGCAGAGCCGGGACAGCTTATAGCAATCAGCCCCAGCATTTT
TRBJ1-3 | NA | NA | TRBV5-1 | CASSVDSRSGNTIYF | TGCGCCAGCAGCGTGGACAGCCGAAGCGGAAACACCATATATTTT
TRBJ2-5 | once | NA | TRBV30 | CAWRQNQETQYF | TGTGCCTGGAGACAGAATCAAGAGACCCAGTACTTC
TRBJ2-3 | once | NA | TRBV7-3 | CASSLLVSTDTQYF | TGTGCCAGCAGCTTATTAGTTAGCACAGATACGCAGTATTTT
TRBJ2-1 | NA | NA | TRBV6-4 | CASSDQNYNEQFF | TGTGCCAGCAGTGATCAGAACTACAATGAGCAGTTCTTC
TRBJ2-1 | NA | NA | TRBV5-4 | CASSLREYNEQFF | TGTGCCAGCAGCTTACGAGAATACAATGAGCAGTTCTTC
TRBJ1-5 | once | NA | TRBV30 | CAWSPSGDQPQHF | TGTGCCTGGAGTCCCTCGGGGGATCAGCCCCAGCATTTT
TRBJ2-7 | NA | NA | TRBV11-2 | CASSLGTASYEQYF | TGTGCCAGCAGCTTAGGGACAGCGTCCTACGAGCAGTACTTC
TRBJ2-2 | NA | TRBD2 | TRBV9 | CASSFSGGVYTGELFF | TGTGCCAGCAGCTTTAGCGGGGGGGTCTATACCGGGGAGCTGTTTTTT
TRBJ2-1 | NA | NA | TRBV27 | CASSFTSNGQFF | TGTGCCAGCAGCTTTACTAGCAATGGGCAGTTCTTC
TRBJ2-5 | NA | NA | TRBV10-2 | CASRDGDKETQYF | TGCGCCAGCAGGGATGGGGACAAAGAGACCCAGTACTTC
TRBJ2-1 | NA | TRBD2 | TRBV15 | CATSRGAAGGTYNEQFF | TGTGCCACCAGCAGAGGAGCAGCGGGAGGGACCTACAATGAGCAGTTCTTC
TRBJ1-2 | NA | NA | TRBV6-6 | CASSYVRVNYGYTF | TGTGCCAGCAGTTACGTTCGGGTTAACTATGGCTACACCTTC
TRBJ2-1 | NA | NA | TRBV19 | CASSPPMGQNEQFF | TGTGCCAGTAGTCCTCCTATGGGGCAGAATGAGCAGTTCTTC
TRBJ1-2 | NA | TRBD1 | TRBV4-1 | CASSPKETGTYGYTF | TGCGCCAGCAGCCCTAAAGAGACAGGGACCTATGGCTACACCTTC
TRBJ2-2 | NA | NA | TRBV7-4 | CASSSGVLNTGELFF | TGTGCCAGCAGCTCGGGTGTTCTGAACACCGGGGAGCTGTTTTTT
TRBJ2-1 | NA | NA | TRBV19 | CASRGWGDNEQFF | TGTGCCTCCCGGGGATGGGGGGACAATGAGCAGTTCTTC
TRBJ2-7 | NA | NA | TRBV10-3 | CAITAAAAYEQYF | TGTGCCATCACGGCGGCCGCGGCCTACGAGCAGTACTTC
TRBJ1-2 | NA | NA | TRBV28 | CASSLVGVGYTF | TGTGCCAGCAGTTTGGTCGGGGTCGGCTACACCTTC
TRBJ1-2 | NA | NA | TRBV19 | CASNPLSGGNYGYTF | TGTGCCAGTAACCCTCTATCGGGGGGAAACTATGGCTACACCTTC